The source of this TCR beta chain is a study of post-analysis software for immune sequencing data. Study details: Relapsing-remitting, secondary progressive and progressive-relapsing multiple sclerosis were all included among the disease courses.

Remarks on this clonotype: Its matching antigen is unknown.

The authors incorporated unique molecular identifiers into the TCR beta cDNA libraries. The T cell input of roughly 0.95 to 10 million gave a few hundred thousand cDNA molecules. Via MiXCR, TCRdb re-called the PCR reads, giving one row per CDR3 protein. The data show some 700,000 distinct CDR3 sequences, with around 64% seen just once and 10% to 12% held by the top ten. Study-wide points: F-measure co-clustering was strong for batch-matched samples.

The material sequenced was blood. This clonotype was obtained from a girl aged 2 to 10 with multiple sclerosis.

The CDR3 sequence is CSAREAGAYGYTF. Here the CDR3 DNA reads TGCAGTGCTAGAGAGGCGGGGGCCTATGGCTACACCTTC. This sequence joins TRBV20-1 and TRBJ1-2; a weak D match, TRBD1 (6 bases). V lost 0 bases, J lost 4 bases, and 9 bases lay in between. Germline CDR1 and CDR2: DFQATT and SNEGSKA (reference sequence). This CDR3 is built from 13 residues.